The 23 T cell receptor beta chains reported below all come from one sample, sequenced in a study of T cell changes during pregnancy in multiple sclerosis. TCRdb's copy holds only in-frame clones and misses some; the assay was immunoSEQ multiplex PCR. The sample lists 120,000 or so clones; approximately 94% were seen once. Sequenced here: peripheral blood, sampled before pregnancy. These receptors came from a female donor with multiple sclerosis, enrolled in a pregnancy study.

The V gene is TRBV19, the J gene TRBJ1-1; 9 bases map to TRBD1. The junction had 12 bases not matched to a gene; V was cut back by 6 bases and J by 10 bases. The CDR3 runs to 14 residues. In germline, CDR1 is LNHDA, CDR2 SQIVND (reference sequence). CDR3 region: CASSPTGGGRPAFF. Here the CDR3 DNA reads TGTGCCAGTAGCCCCACAGGGGGCGGGAGGCCAGCTTTCTTT.

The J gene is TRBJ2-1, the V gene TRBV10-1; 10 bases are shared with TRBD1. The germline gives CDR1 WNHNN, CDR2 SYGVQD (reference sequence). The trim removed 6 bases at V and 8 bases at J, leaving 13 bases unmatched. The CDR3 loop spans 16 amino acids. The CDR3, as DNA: TGCGCCAGCAGCAACTCCCGGGACAGGGGAGTCCATGAGCAGTTCTTC. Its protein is CASSNSRDRGVHEQFF.

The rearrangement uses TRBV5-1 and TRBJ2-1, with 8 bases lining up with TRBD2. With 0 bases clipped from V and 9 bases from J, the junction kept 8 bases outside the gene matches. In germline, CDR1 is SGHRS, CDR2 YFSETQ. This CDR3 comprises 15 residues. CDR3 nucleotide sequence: TGCGCCAGCAGCTTGGTAGTGACCCGGGGGGGTGAGCAGTTCTTC. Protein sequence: CASSLVVTRGGEQFF.

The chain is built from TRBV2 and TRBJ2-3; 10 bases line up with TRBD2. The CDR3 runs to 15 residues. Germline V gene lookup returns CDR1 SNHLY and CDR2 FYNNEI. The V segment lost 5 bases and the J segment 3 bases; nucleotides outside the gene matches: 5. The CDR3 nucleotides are TGTGCCAGCAGTCTCCTAGCGGGGGCTACAGATACGCAGTATTTT. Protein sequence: CASSLLAGATDTQYF.

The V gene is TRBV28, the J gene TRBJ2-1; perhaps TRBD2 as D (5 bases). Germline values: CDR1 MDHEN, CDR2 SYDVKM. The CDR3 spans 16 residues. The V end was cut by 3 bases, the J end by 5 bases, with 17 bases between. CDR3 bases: TGTGCCAGCAGTTTCTCCGACCGGCGGGTCCACAATGAGCAGTTCTTC. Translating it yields CASSFSDRRVHNEQFF.

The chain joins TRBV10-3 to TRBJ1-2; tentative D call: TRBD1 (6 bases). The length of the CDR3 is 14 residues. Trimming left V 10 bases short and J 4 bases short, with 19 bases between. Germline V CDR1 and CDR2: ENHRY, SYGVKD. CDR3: CATRGGYGSYGYTF. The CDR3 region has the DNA TGTGCCACTAGGGGGGGTTACGGAAGCTATGGCTACACCTTC.

The CDR3 here is CAWSPGLAARHGRDNEQFF. For the CDR3, the DNA is TGTGCCTGGAGCCCGGGACTAGCAGCTAGACACGGGCGAGACAATGAGCAGTTCTTC. The chain combines TRBV30 with TRBJ2-1; TRBD2 agrees at 9 bases. J was trimmed by 5 bases and V by 3 bases; bases with no gene match: 20. The CDR3 spans 19 residues. Germline CDR1 and CDR2: GTSNPN and SVGIG (reference sequence).

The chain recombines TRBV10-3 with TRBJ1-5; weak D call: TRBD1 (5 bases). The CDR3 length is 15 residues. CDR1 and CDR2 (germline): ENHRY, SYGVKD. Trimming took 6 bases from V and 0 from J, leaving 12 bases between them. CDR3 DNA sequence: TGTGCCATCAGCATGACAGACACTAGCAATCAGCCCCAGCATTTT. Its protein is CAISMTDTSNQPQHF.

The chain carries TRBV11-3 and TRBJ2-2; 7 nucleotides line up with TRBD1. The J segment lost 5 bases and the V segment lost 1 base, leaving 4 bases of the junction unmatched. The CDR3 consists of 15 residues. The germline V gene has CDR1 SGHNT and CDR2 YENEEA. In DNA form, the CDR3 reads TGTGCCAGCAGCTTAGGTGACAGGGAGACCGGGGAGCTGTTTTTT. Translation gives CASSLGDRETGELFF.

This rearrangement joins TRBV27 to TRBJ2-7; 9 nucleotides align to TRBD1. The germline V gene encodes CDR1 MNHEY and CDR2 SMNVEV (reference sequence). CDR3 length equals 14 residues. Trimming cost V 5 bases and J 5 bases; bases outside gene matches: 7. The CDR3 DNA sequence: TGTGCCAGCAGTCCCGGGACAGGGCGGCACGAGCAGTACTTC. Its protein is CASSPGTGRHEQYF.

The CDR3 loop reads CASSVRQVMNTEAFF. The DNA of the CDR3 is TGTGCCAGCAGTGTTCGACAGGTTATGAACACTGAAGCTTTCTTT. The chain is built from TRBV6-1 and TRBJ1-1, with D perhaps matching TRBD1 (6 bases). The CDR3 is 15 amino acids. V gave up 4 bases and J gave up 0 bases, with 12 bases separating them. In germline, CDR1 is MNHNS, CDR2 SASEGT.

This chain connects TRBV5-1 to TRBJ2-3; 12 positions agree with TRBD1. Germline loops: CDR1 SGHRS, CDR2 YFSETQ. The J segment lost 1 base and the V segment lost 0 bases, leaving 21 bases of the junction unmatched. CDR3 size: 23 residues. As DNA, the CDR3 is TGCGCCAGCAGCTTGGAGGGACAGGGGGCTTGGGACTGGAGGAGGGACGGCACAGATACGCAGTATTTT. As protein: CASSLEGQGAWDWRRDGTDTQYF.

The DNA for the CDR3 is TGTGCCAGCAGCGGTGGACTAGCGGGGCGGGGTGAGCAGTTCTTC. Translating it yields CASSGGLAGRGEQFF. The J gene is TRBJ2-1, the V gene TRBV9, with 12 bases identical to TRBD2. Germline V gene data show CDR1 as SGDLS and CDR2 as YYNGEE. The CDR3 totals 15 residues. V dropped 3 bases and J dropped 9; count of bases not matched to a gene: 7.

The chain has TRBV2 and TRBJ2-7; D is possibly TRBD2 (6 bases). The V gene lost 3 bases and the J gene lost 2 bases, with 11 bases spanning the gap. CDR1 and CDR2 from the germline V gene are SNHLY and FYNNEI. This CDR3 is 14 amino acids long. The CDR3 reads CASSERGQAYEQYF. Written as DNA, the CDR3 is TGTGCCAGCAGTGAGCGGGGCCAGGCCTACGAGCAGTACTTC. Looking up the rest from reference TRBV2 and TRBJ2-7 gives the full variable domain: EPEVTQTPSHQVTQMGQEVILRCVPISNHLYFYWYRQILGQKVEFLVSFYNNEISEKSEIFDDQFSVERPDGSNFTLKIRSTKLEDSAMYFCASSERGQAYEQYFGPGTRLTVT.

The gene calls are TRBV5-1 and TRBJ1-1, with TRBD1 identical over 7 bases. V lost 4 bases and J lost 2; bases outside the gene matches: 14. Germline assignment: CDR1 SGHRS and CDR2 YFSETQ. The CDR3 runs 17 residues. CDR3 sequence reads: CASSINRGPNSNTEAFF. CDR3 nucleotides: TGCGCCAGCAGCATTAACAGGGGTCCCAATTCAAACACTGAAGCTTTCTTT.

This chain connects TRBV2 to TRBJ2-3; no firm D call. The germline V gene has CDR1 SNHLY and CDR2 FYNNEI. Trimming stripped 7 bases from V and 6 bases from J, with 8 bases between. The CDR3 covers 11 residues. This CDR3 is CASTTWDTQYF. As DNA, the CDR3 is TGTGCCAGCACGACTTGGGATACGCAGTATTTT.

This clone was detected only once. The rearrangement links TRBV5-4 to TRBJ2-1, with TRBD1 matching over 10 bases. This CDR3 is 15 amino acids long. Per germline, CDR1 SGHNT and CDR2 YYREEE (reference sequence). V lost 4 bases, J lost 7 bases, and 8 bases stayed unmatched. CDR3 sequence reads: CASSLWTGGWNEQFF. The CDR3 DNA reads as TGTGCCAGCAGCCTCTGGACAGGGGGTTGGAATGAGCAGTTCTTC.

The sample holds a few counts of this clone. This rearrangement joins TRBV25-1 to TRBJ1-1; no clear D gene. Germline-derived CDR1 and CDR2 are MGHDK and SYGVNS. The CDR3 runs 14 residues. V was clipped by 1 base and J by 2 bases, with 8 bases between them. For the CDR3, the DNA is TGTGCCAGCAGTGAATCCGGAGGTAACACTGAAGCTTTCTTT. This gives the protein CASSESGGNTEAFF.

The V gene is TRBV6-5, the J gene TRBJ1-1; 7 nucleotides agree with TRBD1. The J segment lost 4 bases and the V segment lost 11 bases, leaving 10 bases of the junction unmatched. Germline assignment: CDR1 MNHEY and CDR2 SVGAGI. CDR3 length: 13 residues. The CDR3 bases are TGTGCCGCAAGGGGGCTAAGCACCACTGAAGCTTTCTTT. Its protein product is CAARGLSTTEAFF.

CDR3 coding DNA: TGTGCCAGCAGTGGGAGGGACGGAGCCTACGAGCAGTACTTC. Protein sequence: CASSGRDGAYEQYF. The chain joins TRBV6-5 to TRBJ2-7, with 7 bases fitting TRBD2. Trimming cost V 5 bases and J 2 bases; bases outside gene matches: 6. This CDR3 contains 14 residues. Germline V lookup: CDR1 MNHEY, CDR2 SVGAGI.

In DNA, the CDR3 is TGTGCCAGCAGCCTCGGGACAGGGCCCCAGTACTTC. Encoded protein: CASSLGTGPQYF. The chain links TRBV7-2 to TRBJ2-5; 9 nucleotides agree with TRBD1. This CDR3 has 12 amino acids. Germline trimming cut 5 bases from V and 9 bases from J; bases unmatched to any gene: 4. CDR1 and CDR2 (germline): SGHTA, FQGNSA.

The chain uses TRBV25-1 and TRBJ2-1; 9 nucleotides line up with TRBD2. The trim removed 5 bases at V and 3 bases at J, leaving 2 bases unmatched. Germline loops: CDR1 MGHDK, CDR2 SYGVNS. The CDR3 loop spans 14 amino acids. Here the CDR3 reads CASSQAGGYNEQFF. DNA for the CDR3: TGTGCCAGCAGTCAAGCGGGGGGCTACAATGAGCAGTTCTTC.

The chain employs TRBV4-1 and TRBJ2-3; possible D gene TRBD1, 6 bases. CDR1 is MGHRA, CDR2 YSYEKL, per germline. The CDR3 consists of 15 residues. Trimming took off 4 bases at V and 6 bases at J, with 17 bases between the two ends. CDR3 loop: CASSPSPGVRDTQYF. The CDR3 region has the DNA TGCGCCAGCAGCCCCAGCCCAGGGGTCAGGGATACGCAGTATTTT.